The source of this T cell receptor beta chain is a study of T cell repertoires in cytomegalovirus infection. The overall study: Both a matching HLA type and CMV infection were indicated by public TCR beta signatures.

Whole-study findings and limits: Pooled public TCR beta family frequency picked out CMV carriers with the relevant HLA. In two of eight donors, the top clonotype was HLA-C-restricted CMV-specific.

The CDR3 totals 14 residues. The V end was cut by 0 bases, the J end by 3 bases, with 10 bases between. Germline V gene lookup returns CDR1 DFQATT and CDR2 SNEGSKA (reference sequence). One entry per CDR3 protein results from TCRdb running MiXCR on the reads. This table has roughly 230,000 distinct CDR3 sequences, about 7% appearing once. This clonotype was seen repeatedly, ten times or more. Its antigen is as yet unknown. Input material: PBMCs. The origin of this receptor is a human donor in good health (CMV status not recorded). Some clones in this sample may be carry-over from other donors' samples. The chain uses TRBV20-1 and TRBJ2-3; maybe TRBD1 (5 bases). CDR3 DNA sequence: TGCAGTGCTAGAGATCTAGGGGAAACAGATACGCAGTATTTT. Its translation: CSARDLGETDTQYF.